This record looks at one TCR beta chain sequence and its context. Its antigen is unknown. No per-base quality is available; no much larger clone lies one base away. This record comes from a study of human versus mouse CDR3 diversity and MHC coevolution (TCRdb year 2017). Regarding the complete study: According to reports, the immunoSEQ assay detects one in 200,000 T cells and minimizes multiplex PCR amplification bias. Across mouse and human samples, the number of valid reads per sample ranged from about 0.6 x 10^7 to 1.6 x 10^7. As a reference point for TCR selection on multiple MHC II alleles, the study used human naive CD4 T cell repertoires and compared them against human-TCR-locus transgenic mice that have a single MHC II. The human cohort comprised three healthy volunteer blood donors, one aged 30 to 40, one aged 40 to 49 and one aged 60 to 70 at collection.

The QIAGEN blood and tissue kit was used to extract genomic DNA from sorted cells, and the DNA was quantified on a NanoDrop 1000. TCR alpha and beta chains were deep sequenced and quantified on the immunoSEQ platform using multiplex PCR of genomic DNA. Regarding the original processing steps: IMGT gene and region definitions were used for annotation of the TCR sequences. Out-of-frame rearrangements served as a stand-in for the preselection repertoire and were compared with in-frame clonotypes. The iCHAO1 estimator supplied with the immunoSEQ platform was used to estimate repertoire size. A Gini index, which is based on the Lorenz curve, was applied to in-frame amino acid clonotypes to measure clonal inequality. Shared clonotypes were counted with the intersect function of the R package tcR, and similarity was scored with the Jaccard index. The R prcomp function was used without normalization to run principal component analysis of V, J and V-J usage frequencies. In its TCRdb copy, this immuneACCESS table keeps in-frame sequences only and misses some clones. Where compared with another copy, unresolved V genes explain less than half of these, and the others have no known cause. V, J and clone size are taken as reported in that table, and D and trimming were inferred from the DNA itself. The table for this sample lists approximately 81,000 clones; roughly 93% of them were counted only once. The ten largest clones represent 1.1% to 1.5% of the sample.

The full study reports these points: On average, humans had more CDR3 deletions and insertions than mice, indicating greater exonuclease and TdT activity. Repertoire diversity was not considered directly comparable between humans and mice because human T cells were selected on six MHC II alleles. Among all the groups compared, the lowest clonal inequality scores came from two of the three human donors. The largest TCR beta repertoire according to iCHAO1 estimates belonged to humans, at approximately 1.7 million clonotypes, a result attributed likely to selection by multiple MHC II molecules.

Fluorescence-activated cell sorting was used to isolate naive CD4 T cells, defined as CD45RO-negative and CD62L-positive, from PBMCs. Roughly 52 ml of fresh peripheral blood was collected from each donor, and PBMCs were isolated by Ficoll density centrifugation. Cells were sorted on a FACSAria III instrument, and every sample had a purity above 90%. V trim: 4 bases; J trim: 6 bases; unmatched bases: 9. The cysteine opens and the phenylalanine closes a CDR3 of 14 amino acids. Of the read, only the CDR3 DNA is kept; its 42 bases are in frame from base 1. For CDR1 and CDR2, the germline V gene lists SGHRS and YFSETQ.

The sequencing sample was made of naive CD4+ T cells from blood. This specimen's cell subset or site label, per the study, means: CD45RO-negative CD62L-positive naive CD4 T cells. The TCR comes from a person between 25 and 70 years old in good health. The sequence joins TRBV5-1 to TRBJ2-7; the junction holds 8 bases that match TRBD2. The DNA sequence reads TGCGCCAGCAGCCACCAGTCGGGGGGGGGCGAGCAGTACTTC. The resulting protein is CASSHQSGGGEQYF. The CDR3, completed at both ends by the reference TRBV5-1 and TRBJ2-7 genes, gives the full variable domain KAGVTQTPRYLIKTRGQQVTLSCSPISGHRSVSWYQQTPGQGLQFLFEYFSETQRNKGNFPGRFSGRQFSNSRSEMNVSTLELGDSALYLCASSHQSGGGEQYFGPGTRLTVT.